This T cell receptor beta chain originates from a study of blood T cell repertoires in COVID-19. Original processing methods: Reference gene primer amplification gave nucleated cell count estimates. Some clones are missing from TCRdb's copy, which holds only in-frame ones; the method was immunoSEQ multiplex PCR. That table gives V, J and clone size, and the DNA gave D and trimming. There are a few hundred thousand clones in the sample; approximately 84% occur only once, and around 9.3% lies in the top ten. With 0 bases removed from V and 2 bases from J, the gap between germline ends came to 5 bases. Germline CDR1 reads SEHNR; CDR2 reads FQNEAQ (reference sequence). The CDR3 runs 15 residues. This clone was detected a few times.

Sequences were obtained from PBMCs or T cells enriched from blood (not recorded which). V and J are TRBV7-9 and TRBJ2-6, with TRBD1 as a possible D gene (5 bases). The source is a woman aged 18 to 35 who had recovered from COVID-19. The CDR3 DNA is TGTGCCAGCAGCTTAGCAGGGGCTGGGGCCAACGTCCTGACTTTC. Its translation: CASSLAGAGANVLTF.